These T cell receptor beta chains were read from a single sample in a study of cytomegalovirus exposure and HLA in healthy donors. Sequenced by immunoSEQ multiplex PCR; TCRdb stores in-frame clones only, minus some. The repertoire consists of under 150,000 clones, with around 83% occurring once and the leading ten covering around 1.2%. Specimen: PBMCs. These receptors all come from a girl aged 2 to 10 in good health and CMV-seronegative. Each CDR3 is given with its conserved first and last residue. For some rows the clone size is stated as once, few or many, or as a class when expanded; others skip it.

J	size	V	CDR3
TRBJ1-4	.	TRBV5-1	CASSPGGGTNEKLFF
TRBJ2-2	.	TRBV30	CAWSVGAGELFF
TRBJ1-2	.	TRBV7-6	CASSLGLPSNYGYTF
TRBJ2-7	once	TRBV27	CASSLSGNYEQYF
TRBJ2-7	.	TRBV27	CASSSKQLLAGVSYEQYF
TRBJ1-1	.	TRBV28	CASRLTIEVTEAFF
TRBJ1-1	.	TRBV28	CASSLGDRYTEAFF
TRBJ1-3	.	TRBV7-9	CASSLRDSSGNTIYF
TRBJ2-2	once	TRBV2	CAVLARTGELFF
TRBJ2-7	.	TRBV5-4	CASSLFESYEQYF
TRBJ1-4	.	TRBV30	CAWSVLGAPNEKLFF
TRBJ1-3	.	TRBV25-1	CASSELRTIYF
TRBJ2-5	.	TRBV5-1	CASSLGQQETQYF
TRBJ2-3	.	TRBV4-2	CASSQDSTKVGGYTSTDTQYF
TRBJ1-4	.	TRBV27	CASSSATAKDKLFF
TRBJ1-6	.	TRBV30	CAWSQDSAPLHF
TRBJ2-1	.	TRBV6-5	CASSLRTRAYNEQFF
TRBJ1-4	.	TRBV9	CASSFGQRGEKLFF
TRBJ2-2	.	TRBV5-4	CASSPLTGTNTGELFF
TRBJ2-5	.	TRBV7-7	CASSRTTSGQETQYF
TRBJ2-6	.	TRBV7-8	CASRSLPPGQTSGANVLTF
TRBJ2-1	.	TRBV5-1	CASGYSANEQFF
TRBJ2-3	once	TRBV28	CASTPRTEFTDTQYF
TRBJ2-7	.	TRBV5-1	CASSLAGGTIEQYF
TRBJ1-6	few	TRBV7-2	CASSSRVGSYNSPLHF
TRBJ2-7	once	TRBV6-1	CASSGDSRDFHYYEQYF
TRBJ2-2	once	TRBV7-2	CASTRDRGGLNTGELFF
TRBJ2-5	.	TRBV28	CASSGQGRETQYF
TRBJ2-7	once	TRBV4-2	CASSQDAGIRYEQYF
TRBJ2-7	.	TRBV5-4	CASSSGGHEQYF
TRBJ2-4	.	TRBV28	CASSSTALLAAAKNIQYF
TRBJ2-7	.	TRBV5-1	CASSSGTGGYEQYF
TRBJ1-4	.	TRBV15	CATSGLKDRGRGEKLFF
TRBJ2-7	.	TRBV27	CASSPTGYEQYF
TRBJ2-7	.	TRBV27	CASSPGQTPLYEQYF
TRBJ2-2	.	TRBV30	CAWSWAASWTGELFF
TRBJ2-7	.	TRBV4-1	CASSQVGTAYEQYF
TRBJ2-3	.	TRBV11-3	CASSAGAVTDTQYF
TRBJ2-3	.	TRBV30	CAWGTGDTQYF
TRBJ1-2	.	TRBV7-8	CASSDRQGAGGYTF
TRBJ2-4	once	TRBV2	CASRNSGRGNIQYF
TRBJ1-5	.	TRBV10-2	CASSDEGKRGQPQHF
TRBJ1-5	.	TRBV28	CASGRGKEGAGQPQHF
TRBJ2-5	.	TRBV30	CAWSSLGGTGTQYF
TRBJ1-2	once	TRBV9	CASSGLYGYTF